Listed here are 31 T cell receptor beta chains from one sample, sequenced in a study of shared clonotypes between healthy human individuals (dated by TCRdb to between 2020 and 2021). The library relied on the immunoSEQ multiplex PCR assay. This is the immuneACCESS table as TCRdb keeps it, with only in-frame sequences that have V and J called. A part of the clones is gone; compared with another copy, unresolved V genes explain less than half, and the rest is unexplained. The sample has over 850,000 clones on record, 75% to 80% of them singletons. The ten largest clones capture approximately 0.52% of the sample. Sequenced material: memory CD4+ T cells from PBMCs. This specimen's cell subset or site label, interpreted: CD45RA-negative fraction. The receptors come from a man aged 18 to 29 in good health. Some clones in this sample may be carry-over from other donors' samples.

V and J are TRBV7-2 and TRBJ1-5, with 7 bases identical to TRBD1. The CDR3 length is 13 residues. Germline V lookup: CDR1 SGHTA, CDR2 FQGNSA. V lost 6 bases, J lost 6 bases, and 5 bases stayed unmatched. The CDR3 bases are TGTGCCAGCAGTCCAGGGGGGGGTCAGCCCCAGCATTTT. Translation gives CASSPGGGQPQHF.

This sequence joins TRBV30 and TRBJ2-1; the D is unclear. This CDR3 region has 15 residues. Germline CDR1 is GTSNPN and CDR2 is SVGIG (reference sequence). V lost 3 bases and J 2 bases, leaving 14 bases between the germline ends. CDR3 sequence (DNA): TGTGCCTGGAGCGGTCTTCGGGTCGCCTACAATGAGCAGTTCTTC. It encodes CAWSGLRVAYNEQFF.

This sequence joins TRBV2 and TRBJ2-1; D possibly corresponds to TRBD1 (7 bases). The V and J ends lost 7 bases and 15 bases respectively, with 19 bases between them. This CDR3 is built from 12 residues. CDR1 is SNHLY and CDR2 is FYNNEI in the germline V gene. The CDR3 reads CASTLGGGERFF. The CDR3 region has the DNA TGTGCCAGCACCCTAGGGGGCGGGGAGAGGTTCTTC.

CDR3 in amino acids: CASSQAGTGPYGYTF. Here the CDR3 DNA reads TGCGCCAGCAGCCAGGCCGGGACAGGGCCCTATGGCTACACCTTC. V is TRBV4-3 and J is TRBJ1-2; 9 bases agree with TRBD1. V dropped 3 bases and J dropped 4; count of bases not matched to a gene: 6. CDR1 is LGHNA, CDR2 YSLEER, per germline. The CDR3 contains 15 residues.

V and J are TRBV18 and TRBJ2-2; 11 bases are a match to TRBD1. Per germline, CDR1 KGHSH and CDR2 LQKENI. The CDR3 length is 21 residues. V trimming: 0 bases; J trimming: 1 base; junction bases outside the gene matches: 13. The CDR3 is CASSPPVAWDRGTLNTGELFF. The CDR3 region has the DNA TGTGCCAGCTCACCACCGGTGGCTTGGGACAGGGGGACCTTGAACACCGGGGAGCTGTTTTTT.

This clone was observed a handful of times. This chain links TRBV30 with TRBJ2-5, with 10 bases fitting TRBD1. Germline lookup yields CDR1 GTSNPN and CDR2 SVGIG (reference sequence). V lost 4 bases, J lost 5 bases, and 7 bases stayed unmatched. The CDR3 loop spans 14 amino acids. CDR3 loop: CAWTRQGAGETQYF. CDR3 nucleotide sequence: TGTGCCTGGACTCGACAGGGGGCAGGGGAGACCCAGTACTTC.

V usage is TRBV30 and J usage is TRBJ1-1; TRBD1 is a possible D gene (5 bases). CDR1 is GTSNPN, CDR2 SVGIG, per germline (reference sequence). V lost 5 bases and J lost 10, with 20 bases in between. This CDR3 is built from 13 residues. The CDR3 bases are TGTGCCTGGGACAGACGTCAAGACCTTGGAGCTTTCTTT. It yields the protein CAWDRRQDLGAFF. The whole variable domain, filled in from reference TRBV30 and TRBJ1-1, reads SQTIHQWPATLVQPVGSPLSLECTVEGTSNPNLYWYRQAAGRGLQLLFYSVGIGQISSEVPQNLSASRPQDRQFILSSKKLLLSDSGFYLCAWDRRQDLGAFFGQGTRLTVV.

This clone was seen only a few times. The V gene is TRBV27, the J gene TRBJ2-7, with unresolved D. The V end was cut by 1 base, the J end by 5 bases, with 3 bases between. The length of the CDR3 is 11 residues. Germline V gene lookup returns CDR1 MNHEY and CDR2 SMNVEV (reference sequence). The CDR3 DNA reads TGTGCCAGCAGTTTATTCCACGAGCAGTACTTC. This gives the protein CASSLFHEQYF.

A note on this clone: A much larger clone is a single base away; this may be a read error. The chain uses TRBV7-2 and TRBJ2-2, with TRBD2 as a possible D gene (5 bases). V lost 2 bases to trimming and J lost 4 bases, with 5 bases between them. The CDR3 runs to 13 residues. Germline loops: CDR1 SGHTA, CDR2 FQGNSA. Here the CDR3 reads CASSLTSTGELFF. CDR3 coding DNA: TGTGCCAGCAGCTTAACTAGCACCGGGGAGCTGTTTTTT.

The chain employs TRBV7-8 and TRBJ2-5; a possible D gene is TRBD1 (6 bases). V was pared by 5 bases and J by 7 bases, with 20 bases between. This CDR3 is built from 15 residues. The germline gives CDR1 SGHVS, CDR2 FQNEAQ. CDR3 sequence: CASSGRGKGLATQYF. The CDR3 coding sequence is TGTGCCAGCAGCGGTAGGGGGAAGGGGTTGGCGACCCAGTACTTC.

The chain carries TRBV9 and TRBJ2-7; 7 bases agree with TRBD2. The CDR3 is made up of 14 amino acids. Per the germline V gene, CDR1 is SGDLS and CDR2 is YYNGEE. V lost 2 bases and J lost 2; bases outside the gene matches: 4. The chain's CDR3 is CASSVTSLTYEQYF. CDR3 in DNA: TGTGCCAGCAGCGTGACTAGCCTCACCTACGAGCAGTACTTC.

The chain employs TRBV5-1 and TRBJ1-1; D is possibly TRBD1 (5 bases). The CDR3 has 13 amino acids. Germline loops: CDR1 SGHRS, CDR2 YFSETQ. Trimming shortened V by 0 bases and J by 6 bases, and 9 bases separated the two germline ends. CDR3 in DNA: TGCGCCAGCAGCTTGGAGGTGGGGGCTGAAGCTTTCTTT. Its protein is CASSLEVGAEAFF.

The V gene is TRBV2, the J gene TRBJ1-1; 7 nucleotides agree with TRBD1. The CDR3 consists of 13 residues. CDR1 and CDR2 from the germline V gene are SNHLY and FYNNEI. The V segment lost 3 bases and the J segment 7 bases; nucleotides outside the gene matches: 5. CDR3 bases: TGTGCCAGCAGTGACTGGGCAGGGGGTGAAGCTTTCTTT. This translates into CASSDWAGGEAFF. Combining the CDR3 with reference TRBV2 and TRBJ1-1 gives the whole variable domain EPEVTQTPSHQVTQMGQEVILRCVPISNHLYFYWYRQILGQKVEFLVSFYNNEISEKSEIFDDQFSVERPDGSNFTLKIRSTKLEDSAMYFCASSDWAGGEAFFGQGTRLTVV.

This clone turned up a few times. This chain joins TRBV28 and TRBJ1-2, with TRBD1 matching 7 bases. This CDR3 spans 16 amino acids. Germline values: CDR1 MDHEN, CDR2 SYDVKM. V was pared by 5 bases and J by 4 bases, with 13 bases of the junction left unmatched. This chain's CDR3 is CASSRDGWGQFYGYTF. CDR3 nucleotides: TGTGCCAGCAGTAGAGACGGATGGGGACAGTTCTATGGCTACACCTTC.

Many counts were recorded for this clone. The chain combines TRBV15 with TRBJ2-3; 8 nucleotides match TRBD1. The CDR3 spans 15 residues. Germline V gene sequence: CDR1 LNHNV, CDR2 YYDKDF (reference sequence). Trimming took 0 bases from V and 5 from J; bases not matched to a gene: 4. The CDR3 loop reads CATSRDQGARDTQYF. The CDR3 coding sequence is TGTGCCACCAGCAGAGATCAGGGGGCACGAGATACGCAGTATTTT.

This chain uses TRBV9 with TRBJ2-5, with a possible D match to TRBD2 (5 bases). The length of the CDR3 is 11 residues. The V and J ends lost 3 bases and 7 bases respectively, with 7 bases between them. CDR1 is SGDLS, CDR2 YYNGEE, per germline. The CDR3 region has the DNA TGTGCCAGCAGCGCGAGCGGGACCCAGTACTTC. This codes for CASSASGTQYF.

V is TRBV10-3 and J is TRBJ2-3; 10 nucleotides agree with TRBD2. CDR3 length equals 14 residues. Trimming cost V 5 bases and J 5 bases; bases outside gene matches: 4. Germline V gene lookup returns CDR1 ENHRY and CDR2 SYGVKD. The CDR3 protein is CAISPGLARDTQYF. CDR3 nucleotides: TGTGCCATCAGTCCGGGACTAGCGAGAGATACGCAGTATTTT.

The V gene is TRBV5-5, the J gene TRBJ1-5; D is ambiguous. Trimming stripped 2 bases from V and 5 bases from J, with 8 bases between. The CDR3 spans 13 residues. The germline V gene has CDR1 SGHKS and CDR2 YYEKEE (reference sequence). CDR3 protein: CASSFGVDQPQHF. CDR3 nucleotides: TGTGCCAGCAGCTTTGGGGTGGATCAGCCCCAGCATTTT.

The J gene is TRBJ1-1, the V gene TRBV27; D is possibly TRBD1 (5 bases). Germline V CDR1 and CDR2: MNHEY, SMNVEV (reference sequence). The CDR3 has 13 amino acids. The V gene lost 2 bases and the J gene lost 7 bases, with 11 bases spanning the gap. CDR3 protein: CASSLGGSVEAFF. In DNA form, the CDR3 reads TGTGCCAGCAGTTTAGGGGGGAGTGTTGAAGCTTTCTTT.

This clone has just one count. The J gene is TRBJ1-3, the V gene TRBV18; no firm D call. The germline CDR1 and CDR2 sequences are KGHSH and LQKENI. V was cut by 3 bases and J by 2 bases, with 11 bases left in between. This CDR3 spans 15 amino acids. In DNA form, the CDR3 reads TGTGCCAGCTCACCCCAGATCACTGCTGGAAACACCATATATTTT. As protein: CASSPQITAGNTIYF.

The chain has TRBV2 and TRBJ2-4; D is ambiguous. The CDR3 sequence is 11 residues long. With 6 bases removed from V and 10 bases from J, the gap between germline ends came to 10 bases. The germline V gene encodes CDR1 SNHLY and CDR2 FYNNEI. As DNA, the CDR3 is TGTGCCAGCAGCACTTTCGGTATTCAGTACTTC. Translated, it gives CASSTFGIQYF.

The chain employs TRBV2 and TRBJ2-5; tentatively, D is TRBD1 (5 bases). Germline V gene data show CDR1 as SNHLY and CDR2 as FYNNEI. CDR3 length: 14 residues. Trimming took 7 bases from V and 5 from J, leaving 17 bases between them. CDR3 protein: CASTRTQGWETQYF. The CDR3 coding sequence is TGTGCCAGCACAAGGACCCAGGGATGGGAGACCCAGTACTTC.

This clone was seen at least ten times. At the DNA level, this CDR3 is encoded by other sequences in the same sample as well. The rearrangement joins TRBV30 to TRBJ1-6; 7 bases are a match to TRBD1. V was pared by 3 bases and J by 5 bases, with 4 bases of the junction left unmatched. From germline, CDR1 is GTSNPN and CDR2 SVGIG (reference sequence). The CDR3 length is 14 residues. As DNA, the CDR3 is TGTGCCTGGAGGACTGGGACAGATAATTCACCCCTCCACTTT. The encoded protein is CAWRTGTDNSPLHF.

This clone was seen a single time. The rearrangement links TRBV4-2 to TRBJ2-7; no clear D. Trimming pared 3 bases from V and 5 bases from J, leaving 8 bases between. The CDR3 sequence is 12 residues long. Germline V gene sequence: CDR1 LGHNA, CDR2 YNFKEQ. CDR3 in amino acids: CASSHDTDEQYF. The CDR3 nucleotides read TGTGCCAGCAGCCATGACACCGACGAGCAGTACTTC.

This clone has a single count. This sequence joins TRBV11-3 and TRBJ2-1; no clear D gene. CDR1 and CDR2 from the germline V gene are SGHNT and YENEEA. V lost 5 bases to trimming and J lost 9 bases, with 14 bases between them. The CDR3 has 13 residues. The CDR3: CASSRITSGEQFF. CDR3 coding DNA: TGTGCCAGCAGCCGTATCACGTCGGGTGAGCAGTTCTTC.

This clone was observed a few times. The chain uses TRBV19 and TRBJ2-7, with TRBD1 matching over 7 bases. The germline CDR1 and CDR2 sequences are LNHDA and SQIVND (reference sequence). The junction had 5 bases not matched to a gene; V was cut back by 3 bases and J by 0 bases. The length of the CDR3 is 15 residues. CDR3 DNA sequence: TGTGCCAGTAGTATCTCAAACAGGGGCTCCTACGAGCAGTACTTC. This encodes CASSISNRGSYEQYF.

The chain couples TRBV7-9 to TRBJ1-2; 9 nucleotides line up with TRBD1. The germline V gene has CDR1 SEHNR and CDR2 FQNEAQ (reference sequence). The V segment lost 5 bases and the J segment 2 bases; nucleotides outside the gene matches: 15. The CDR3 runs to 18 residues. DNA of the CDR3: TGTGCCAGCAGCCCCCGTTTCCCCGGGACAGGGACAAACTATGGCTACACCTTC. This codes for CASSPRFPGTGTNYGYTF.

The gene calls are TRBV28 and TRBJ2-5; perhaps TRBD2 as D (6 bases). This CDR3 region has 17 residues. Germline values: CDR1 MDHEN, CDR2 SYDVKM. V was pared by 3 bases and J by 7 bases, with 24 bases between. This CDR3 reads CASSFSLTGVGRVTQYF. In DNA form, the CDR3 reads TGTGCCAGCAGTTTCTCCTTAACGGGGGTGGGGCGCGTGACCCAGTACTTC.

The chain links TRBV4-3 to TRBJ2-5; possible D gene TRBD1, 5 bases. CDR1 is LGHNA, CDR2 YSLEER, per germline. Trimming removed 0 bases from V and 5 bases from J, with 10 bases in between. CDR3 length equals 14 residues. CDR3 in DNA: TGCGCCAGCAGCCAAGAGGTCCCAGGGGAGACCCAGTACTTC. It translates to CASSQEVPGETQYF.

This clone was counted only a few times. The gene calls are TRBV29-1 and TRBJ1-1; TRBD1 might be the D (5 bases). From germline, CDR1 is SQVTM and CDR2 ANQGSEA. This CDR3 spans 15 amino acids. The chain's CDR3 is CSFAVVNRAGTEAFF. The CDR3 DNA follows: TGCAGTTTCGCCGTCGTGAATAGGGCAGGGACTGAAGCTTTCTTT.

This clone has a handful of counts. As DNA, the CDR3 is TGTGCCATCAGTGAGACCTACACAGGGGGTCCCACTGAAGCTTTCTTT. It translates to CAISETYTGGPTEAFF. This sequence joins TRBV10-3 and TRBJ1-1; 8 bases are a match to TRBD1. After removal of 2 bases from V and 4 bases from J, the junction contained 9 bases not matched to a gene. The CDR3 sequence is 16 residues long. Germline CDR1 is ENHRY and CDR2 is SYGVKD.